Each of the 32 T cell receptor beta chains below was sequenced from the same sample in a study of monozygotic twins with inflammatory bowel disease. TCRdb re-called the 5' RACE reads and catalogs CDR3 proteins one per entry, DNA excluded. The specimen's table records just over 300,000 distinct CDR3 sequences. Sequenced sample: blood. The source is a human donor with ulcerative colitis or Crohn's disease, or a healthy co-twin of an affected twin (not recorded which).

This chain links TRBV12-3 or TRBV12-4 with TRBJ2-7; the TRBD1 assignment by TCRdb is unverifiable without DNA. The CDR3 loop spans 14 amino acids. The CDR3 loop reads CASSLGDPGAEQYF.

The genes are TRBV6-5 and TRBJ2-3; the TRBD2 assignment by TCRdb is unverifiable without DNA. This CDR3 is 13 amino acids long. Germline CDR1 reads MNHEY; CDR2 reads SVGAGI. CDR3: CASTAGGEDTQYF.

This chain links TRBV9 with TRBJ2-7; TCRdb indicates TRBD1, and absent DNA this call remains unverified. The CDR3 is 13 amino acids. CDR1 and CDR2 from the germline V gene are SGDLS and YYNGEE. The chain's CDR3 is CASSPAIRAEQYF.

The CDR3 loop reads CASSLGGLQFGWQFF. This sequence joins TRBV14 and TRBJ2-1; TCRdb returns TRBD2, unconfirmable since there is no DNA. The germline gives CDR1 SGHDN, CDR2 FVKESK. The CDR3 extends over 15 amino acids.

The V call is TRBV7-3, the J call TRBJ2-2; without DNA, the TCRdb call of TRBD2 cannot be checked. CDR1 and CDR2 (germline): SGHTA, FQGTGA. The CDR3 length is 16 residues. The CDR3 protein is CASSLIPAGGSGELFF.

The rearrangement links TRBV7-2 to TRBJ1-5; TCRdb gives TRBD1 as the D gene, but with no DNA this cannot be confirmed. This CDR3 has 15 amino acids. CDR1 SGHTA and CDR2 FQGNSA come from the germline V gene. CDR3 loop: CASSLVQGAVQPQHF.

V gene TRBV18 combines with J gene TRBJ2-5; absent DNA, TCRdb's TRBD2 call cannot be checked. The germline gives CDR1 KGHSH, CDR2 LQKENI. The CDR3 has 14 amino acids. CDR3 region: CASSPGGSRETQYF.

The gene calls are TRBV12-3 or TRBV12-4 and TRBJ1-2. The CDR3 covers 13 residues. The CDR3: CASLSNWFSGYTF.

CDR3 protein: CASSQETGLFGGEQFF. The chain employs TRBV4-3 and TRBJ2-1; the D call from TCRdb, TRBD2, cannot be confirmed without DNA. Germline-derived CDR1 and CDR2 are LGHNA and YSLEER. This CDR3 spans 16 amino acids.

This CDR3 is CASSPAGHPYEQYF. The chain is built from TRBV6-1 and TRBJ2-7; the D call of TRBD1 rests on TCRdb alone, since no DNA is present to check it. CDR3 size: 14 residues. Per the germline V gene, CDR1 is MNHNS and CDR2 is SASEGT.

This chain connects TRBV2 to TRBJ2-1. Germline assignment: CDR1 SNHLY and CDR2 FYNNEI. The CDR3 has 13 residues. The CDR3: CASVGVSFGEQFF.

The genes are TRBV6-2 or TRBV6-3 and TRBJ2-1; no DNA is available, so the TRBD2 call from TCRdb remains unchecked. The CDR3 contains 14 residues. Per the germline V gene, CDR1 is MNHEY and CDR2 is SVGEGT. The chain's CDR3 is CASTKREAPNEQFF.

The chain uses TRBV7-8 and TRBJ2-1. The CDR3 has 12 amino acids. The V gene's germline CDR1 is SGHVS and CDR2 FQNEAQ. The CDR3 loop reads CASSLRENEQFF.

The chain joins TRBV5-5 to TRBJ2-7; lacking DNA, the TRBD1 call made by TCRdb goes unchecked. Germline assignment: CDR1 SGHKS and CDR2 YYEKEE (reference sequence). The CDR3 sequence is 15 residues long. CDR3 in amino acids: CASSLLDSNSYEQYF.

The chain carries TRBV10-3 and TRBJ2-2. Germline V lookup: CDR1 ENHRY, CDR2 SYGVKD. The CDR3 has 14 amino acids. CDR3 protein: CAIRDKANTGELFF.

J is TRBJ1-5 and V is TRBV6-1; as DNA is missing, the TRBD1 call by TCRdb cannot be tested. CDR3 length equals 15 residues. The germline V gene encodes CDR1 MNHNS and CDR2 SASEGT. CDR3 sequence: CASRDRAYSNQPQHF.

The J gene is TRBJ2-7, the V gene TRBV12-3 or TRBV12-4; TCRdb reports TRBD1, a call that lacks DNA to check it against. CDR3 size: 14 residues. The CDR3 region is CASSLWGGASEQYF.

V gene TRBV13 combines with J gene TRBJ2-7; TCRdb picks TRBD2, but there is no DNA to check that call. This CDR3 is built from 12 residues. From germline, CDR1 is PRHDT and CDR2 FYEKMQ (reference sequence). CDR3 protein: CASSRDQTAQYF.

This chain links TRBV7-2 with TRBJ1-1. The CDR3 runs to 13 residues. CDR1 is SGHTA, CDR2 FQGNSA, per germline. This CDR3 reads CASSLVQSLEAFF.

The chain uses TRBV7-9 and TRBJ2-1; TCRdb calls TRBD1, which cannot be checked without DNA. The CDR3 runs to 15 residues. From germline, CDR1 is SEHNR and CDR2 FQNEAQ (reference sequence). The CDR3 spells CASSLEGTGRHEQFF.

This chain joins TRBV18 and TRBJ2-7; TCRdb's assignment of TRBD2 cannot be checked, as there is no DNA. The CDR3 totals 16 residues. In germline, CDR1 is KGHSH, CDR2 LQKENI. The CDR3 region is CASSPQQGPSSYEQYF. Drawing the rest from reference TRBV18 and TRBJ2-7, the complete variable domain is NAGVMQNPRHLVRRRGQEARLRCSPMKGHSHVYWYRQLPEEGLKFMVYLQKENIIDESGMPKERFSAEFPKEGPSILRIQQVVRGDSAAYFCASSPQQGPSSYEQYFGPGTRLTVT.

The CDR3 region is CATSDHHGGGFYNEQFF. This rearrangement joins TRBV24-1 to TRBJ2-1. This CDR3 is built from 17 residues. Germline lookup yields CDR1 KGHDR and CDR2 SFDVKD.

The rearrangement uses TRBV28 and TRBJ2-5; TCRdb outputs TRBD2, but without DNA this stays unchecked. The V gene's germline CDR1 is MDHEN and CDR2 SYDVKM. This CDR3 comprises 13 residues. The CDR3 here is CASTVRRDETQYF.

The chain links TRBV12-3 or TRBV12-4 to TRBJ2-1; TCRdb gives TRBD1 as the D gene, but with no DNA this cannot be confirmed. CDR3 length: 13 residues. The chain's CDR3 is CASSLTRGHEQFF.

The V and J genes are TRBV20-1 and TRBJ2-1; the D gene TCRdb calls, TRBD2, cannot be checked with no DNA. In germline, CDR1 is DFQATT, CDR2 SNEGSKA (reference sequence). The CDR3 is 15 residues long. The CDR3: CSARERLGIYNEQFF.

The chain joins TRBV9 to TRBJ2-3; TCRdb designates TRBD2, a call that cannot be tested without DNA. The germline gives CDR1 SGDLS, CDR2 YYNGEE. This CDR3 is 14 amino acids long. CDR3: CASSVVTSGNTQYF.

The chain has TRBV6-2 or TRBV6-3 and TRBJ2-7; TCRdb gives TRBD2 as the D gene, but with no DNA this cannot be confirmed. The CDR3 is made up of 14 amino acids. CDR1 MNHEY and CDR2 SVGEGT come from the germline V gene. The CDR3 reads CASRIAGGLYEQYF.

V is TRBV12-3 or TRBV12-4 and J is TRBJ2-7; the TCRdb call, TRBD2, lacks DNA for checking. The CDR3 totals 18 residues. The CDR3 sequence: CASSLAPHTSILPYEQYF.

The CDR3 spells CASSWFNPSVGEQYF. The chain recombines TRBV6-2 or TRBV6-3 with TRBJ2-7. CDR1 is MNHEY, CDR2 SVGEGT, per germline. The CDR3 runs 15 residues.

The rearrangement links TRBV27 to TRBJ1-4; TCRdb designates TRBD1, a call that cannot be tested without DNA. The CDR3 is 14 residues long. CDR1 is MNHEY and CDR2 is SMNVEV in the germline V gene (reference sequence). CDR3 sequence reads: CASSSRQGREKLFF.

The V call is TRBV30, the J call TRBJ1-2. The CDR3 is made up of 15 amino acids. In germline, CDR1 is GTSNPN, CDR2 SVGIG (reference sequence). The CDR3 region is CAWRSPQPTNYGYTF.

This rearrangement joins TRBV5-1 to TRBJ1-6; the D call of TRBD1 rests on TCRdb alone, since no DNA is present to check it. This CDR3 is built from 15 residues. The germline V gene encodes CDR1 SGHRS and CDR2 YFSETQ. This chain's CDR3 is CASSLDGALNSPLHF.